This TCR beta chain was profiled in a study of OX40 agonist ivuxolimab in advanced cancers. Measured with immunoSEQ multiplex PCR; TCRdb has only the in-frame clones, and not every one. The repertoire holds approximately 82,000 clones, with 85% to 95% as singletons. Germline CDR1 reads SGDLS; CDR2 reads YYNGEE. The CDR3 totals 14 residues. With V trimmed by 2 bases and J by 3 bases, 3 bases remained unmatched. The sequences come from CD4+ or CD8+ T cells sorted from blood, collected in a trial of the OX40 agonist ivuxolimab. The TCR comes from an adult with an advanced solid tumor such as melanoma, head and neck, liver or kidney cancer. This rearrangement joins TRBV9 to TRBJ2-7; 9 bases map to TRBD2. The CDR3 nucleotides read TGTGCCAGCAGCGTCGGTAGCGGGGGCTACGAGCAGTACTTC. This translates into CASSVGSGGYEQYF.